Below are 18 T cell receptor beta chains sequenced from a single sample in a study of read filtering for tumor transcriptome and immune sequencing (dated by TCRdb to 2020 to 2021). This sample was sequenced with an Illumina HiSeq 4000. TCR libraries were built from about 420 ng RNA with the Immunoverse kit, using molecular barcoded adaptors covering alpha/delta and beta/gamma chains. TCRdb took the public reads, trimmed them with fastp at Q25, ran MiXCR for clone calling and kept in-frame beta chains. Merged by CDR3 protein, the rows form single entries marked with the most common genes and DNA. The sample table shows 62,000 or so distinct CDR3 sequences, and approximately 13% are seen once. The ten most abundant clones make up roughly 45% of the sample. Source material: a population of CD138-negative cells sorted from bone marrow. The meaning of the sample's cell subset or site label: bone marrow mononuclear cells depleted of CD138+ plasma/myeloma cells by negative magnetic selection. The source is a donor aged 40 or older with multiple myeloma.

This clonotype has ten or more counts. V and J are TRBV9 and TRBJ2-3, with TRBD2 matching over 10 bases. The CDR3 length is 15 residues. Germline lookup yields CDR1 SGDLS and CDR2 YYNGEE. The V and J ends lost 4 bases and 3 bases, in that order; junction bases with no gene match: 5. The CDR3 reads CASSPGAGGTDTQYF. The CDR3 region has the DNA TGTGCCAGCAGCCCCGGAGCGGGAGGGACAGATACGCAGTATTTT.

J is TRBJ2-2 and V is TRBV20-1, with 10 bases that match TRBD2. The CDR3 totals 14 residues. Germline loops: CDR1 DFQATT, CDR2 SNEGSKA (reference sequence). Trimming took 5 bases from V and 4 from J; bases not matched to a gene: 4. The CDR3 DNA reads as TGCAGTGCTCCTAGCGGGGGCGTCACCGGGGAGCTGTTTTTT. Translating it yields CSAPSGGVTGELFF.

In the case of this clonotype: A clone one base away is much larger, so this may be a read error. The chain employs TRBV29-1 and TRBJ2-1, with TRBD1 identical over 8 bases. Per the germline V gene, CDR1 is SQVTM and CDR2 is ANQGSEA. This CDR3 contains 13 residues. The DNA of the CDR3 is TGCACCCTGTCCAGGGGGCTTTACAATGAGCAGATCTTC. This encodes CTLSRGLYNEQIF.

On this clonotype: A much larger clone differs by one base, so this may be a read error. The chain carries TRBV18 and TRBJ2-7; 8 bases map to TRBD2. Germline lookup yields CDR1 KGHSH and CDR2 LQKENI. CDR3 size: 17 residues. The CDR3 sequence is CASSPGPRLAITYEQHF. CDR3 nucleotide sequence: TGTGCCAGCTCGCCCGGGCCGCGACTAGCGATTACCTACGAGCAGCACTTC. The entire variable domain, with the rest obtained from reference TRBV18 and TRBJ2-7, is as follows: NAGVMQNPRHLVRRRGQEARLRCSPMKGHSHVYWYRQLPEEGLKFMVYLQKENIIDESGMPKERFSAEFPKEGPSILRIQQVVRGDSAAYFCASSPGPRLAITYEQHFGPGTRLTVT.

This clonotype occurred many times. V usage is TRBV20-1 and J usage is TRBJ1-6, with 7 bases identical to TRBD1. Germline CDR1 and CDR2: DFQATT and SNEGSKA (reference sequence). The J segment lost 5 bases and the V segment lost 4 bases, leaving 5 bases of the junction unmatched. The CDR3 spans 14 residues. The DNA of the CDR3 is TGCAGTGCTAACAGGGGCCGGGATAATTCACCCCTCCACTTT. As protein: CSANRGRDNSPLHF.

At least ten counts were recorded for this clonotype. The chain uses TRBV20-1 and TRBJ2-1; perhaps TRBD1 as D (7 bases). CDR3 length: 16 residues. Germline-derived CDR1 and CDR2 are DFQATT and SNEGSKA (reference sequence). V dropped 3 bases and J dropped 7 bases, with 22 bases sitting between them. The CDR3 DNA sequence: TGCAGTGCTAGGGCCCCGGGTCAGGGGGGTACGAATGAGCAGTTCTTC. It is translated as CSARAPGQGGTNEQFF.

This clonotype was recorded many times. The junction and the germline gene differ at one end; a read error may be behind it. This rearrangement joins TRBV30 to TRBJ2-1; TRBD2 agrees at 11 bases. CDR1 GTSNPN and CDR2 SVGIG come from the germline V gene (reference sequence). The CDR3 loop spans 21 amino acids. The DNA of the CDR3 is TGTGCCTGGAGTCCTCCCCCGGCTAGCGGGAGGCCGTTACTTACCTACAATGGGCAGTTCTTC. Translated, it gives CAWSPPPASGRPLLTYNGQFF. The full variable domain, completed using reference TRBV30 and TRBJ2-1, is SQTIHQWPATLVQPVGSPLSLECTVEGTSNPNLYWYRQAAGRGLQLLFYSVGIGQISSEVPQNLSASRPQDRQFILSSKKLLLSDSGFYLCAWSPPPASGRPLLTYNGQFFGPGTRLTVL.

This clonotype was found many times. The V gene is TRBV27, the J gene TRBJ2-7; D may be TRBD1 (6 bases). The CDR3 spans 15 residues. Trimming cost V 4 bases and J 3 bases, with 16 bases left between them. The V gene's germline CDR1 is MNHEY and CDR2 SMNVEV (reference sequence). The CDR3 DNA follows: TGTGCCAGCAGTTCCAAGACAGGCTTTTTCTACGAGCAGTACTTC. Translating gives CASSSKTGFFYEQYF.

The chain couples TRBV6-5 to TRBJ1-2, with no clear D. CDR3 length: 17 amino acids. Looked up from germline, CDR1 is MNHEY and CDR2 is SVGAGI. With 5 bases removed from V and 0 bases from J, the gap between germline ends came to 19 bases. The CDR3 bases are TGTGCCAGCAGTCAAAAAGGAGGTCAGGTAGCTAACTATGGCTACACCTTC. Its protein product is CASSQKGGQVANYGYTF.

Details on this clonotype: The CDR3 ends on some other residue instead of the conserved phenylalanine or tryptophan, so this is likely a read error. The V call is TRBV7-9, the J call TRBJ1-1; tentative D call: TRBD1 (5 bases). V was pared by 5 bases and J by 0 bases, with 19 bases between. The CDR3 runs to 17 residues. Per the germline V gene, CDR1 is SEHNR and CDR2 is FQNEAQ (reference sequence). This chain's CDR3 is CASSPRDEGFMNTEAFL. The CDR3 region has the DNA TGTGCCAGCAGCCCACGGGACGAGGGGTTTATGAACACTGAAGCTTTCTTA.

This clonotype appeared a few times. Since a much larger clone is just one base distant, this may be a read error. This chain connects TRBV5-1 to TRBJ2-1, with 14 bases aligning to TRBD2. Germline CDR1 and CDR2: SGHRS and YFSETQ. The CDR3 is 19 amino acids. The CDR3 coding sequence is TGCGCCAGCTCCCGTACGGGACTAGCGGGAGCAACTTCCTACAAGGAGCAGTTCTTC. Encoded protein: CASSRTGLAGATSYKEQFF.

In its sample, this clonotype was seen many times. Written as DNA, the CDR3 is TGTGCCAGCAAGGGACAGCCTTACAATGAGCAGTTCTTC. Protein sequence: CASKGQPYNEQFF. The chain has TRBV6-1 and TRBJ2-1; the match to TRBD1 covers 7 bases. Germline V CDR1 and CDR2: MNHNS, SASEGT. This CDR3 has 13 residues. V lost 7 bases to trimming and J lost 4 bases; unmatched junction nucleotides: 4.

There are many counts of this clonotype. The chain is built from TRBV20-1 and TRBJ2-1; 8 bases are shared with TRBD1. V dropped 3 bases and J dropped 5; count of bases not matched to a gene: 3. Germline V gives CDR1 DFQATT, CDR2 SNEGSKA (reference sequence). The CDR3 length is 13 residues. CDR3 sequence (DNA): TGCAGTGCTAGCGCGGACAGGGACAATGAGCAGTTCTTC. Translated: CSASADRDNEQFF.

This clonotype was detected ten times or more. CDR3 nucleotides: TGTGCCAGCAGCTTGGAGGAGGGGCCCCAAGAGACCCAGTACTTC. It specifies CASSLEEGPQETQYF. The rearrangement joins TRBV7-9 to TRBJ2-5; tentatively, D is TRBD2 (6 bases). CDR3 size: 15 residues. V was clipped by 3 bases and J by 1 base, with 12 bases between them. CDR1 and CDR2 from the germline V gene are SEHNR and FQNEAQ (reference sequence). Looking up the rest from reference TRBV7-9 and TRBJ2-5 gives the full variable domain: DTGVSQNPRHKITKRGQNVTFRCDPISEHNRLYWYRQTLGQGPEFLTYFQNEAQLEKSRLLSDRFSAERPKGSFSTLEIQRTEQGDSAMYLCASSLEEGPQETQYFGPGTRLLVL.

This clonotype has at least ten counts. The CDR3 here is CASSRSDSVGNEQFF. Here the CDR3 DNA reads TGCGCCAGCAGCCGGTCGGACAGCGTAGGGAATGAGCAGTTCTTC. This chain connects TRBV5-1 to TRBJ2-1, with D possibly being TRBD1 (6 bases). Per germline, CDR1 SGHRS and CDR2 YFSETQ. The CDR3 contains 15 residues. V was clipped by 4 bases and J by 7 bases, with 18 bases between them.

This clonotype was counted at least ten times. This rearrangement joins TRBV7-2 to TRBJ2-2, with 8 bases matching TRBD2. The V segment lost 5 bases and the J segment 7 bases; nucleotides outside the gene matches: 9. The germline V gene encodes CDR1 SGHTA and CDR2 FQGNSA. CDR3 size: 15 residues. As DNA, the CDR3 is TGTGCCAGCAGCCAAATTCGGACTAGCCACGGGGAGCTGTTTTTT. Translating gives CASSQIRTSHGELFF.

A word on this clonotype: The final CDR3 position lacks the conserved phenylalanine or tryptophan, pointing to a likely read error. The rearrangement links TRBV2 to TRBJ2-1; 14 bases map to TRBD2. Per the germline V gene, CDR1 is SNHLY and CDR2 is FYNNEI. The CDR3 length is 17 residues. Trimming took 10 bases from V and 0 from J; bases not matched to a gene: 8. CDR3: CATAGLAGVGSYNEQFS. CDR3 nucleotides: TGTGCCACCGCGGGACTAGCGGGAGTCGGCTCCTACAATGAGCAGTTCTCA.

Ten or more counts support this clonotype. The chain has TRBV4-2 and TRBJ2-5; TRBD2 agrees at 9 bases. There are 17 residues in the CDR3. Germline assignment: CDR1 LGHNA and CDR2 YNFKEQ. Germline trimming cut 1 base from V and 5 bases from J; bases unmatched to any gene: 11. The CDR3 bases are TGTGCCAGCAGCCAAGGAACCATTAGCGGGAGCGGTGAGACCCAGTACTTC. This encodes CASSQGTISGSGETQYF.